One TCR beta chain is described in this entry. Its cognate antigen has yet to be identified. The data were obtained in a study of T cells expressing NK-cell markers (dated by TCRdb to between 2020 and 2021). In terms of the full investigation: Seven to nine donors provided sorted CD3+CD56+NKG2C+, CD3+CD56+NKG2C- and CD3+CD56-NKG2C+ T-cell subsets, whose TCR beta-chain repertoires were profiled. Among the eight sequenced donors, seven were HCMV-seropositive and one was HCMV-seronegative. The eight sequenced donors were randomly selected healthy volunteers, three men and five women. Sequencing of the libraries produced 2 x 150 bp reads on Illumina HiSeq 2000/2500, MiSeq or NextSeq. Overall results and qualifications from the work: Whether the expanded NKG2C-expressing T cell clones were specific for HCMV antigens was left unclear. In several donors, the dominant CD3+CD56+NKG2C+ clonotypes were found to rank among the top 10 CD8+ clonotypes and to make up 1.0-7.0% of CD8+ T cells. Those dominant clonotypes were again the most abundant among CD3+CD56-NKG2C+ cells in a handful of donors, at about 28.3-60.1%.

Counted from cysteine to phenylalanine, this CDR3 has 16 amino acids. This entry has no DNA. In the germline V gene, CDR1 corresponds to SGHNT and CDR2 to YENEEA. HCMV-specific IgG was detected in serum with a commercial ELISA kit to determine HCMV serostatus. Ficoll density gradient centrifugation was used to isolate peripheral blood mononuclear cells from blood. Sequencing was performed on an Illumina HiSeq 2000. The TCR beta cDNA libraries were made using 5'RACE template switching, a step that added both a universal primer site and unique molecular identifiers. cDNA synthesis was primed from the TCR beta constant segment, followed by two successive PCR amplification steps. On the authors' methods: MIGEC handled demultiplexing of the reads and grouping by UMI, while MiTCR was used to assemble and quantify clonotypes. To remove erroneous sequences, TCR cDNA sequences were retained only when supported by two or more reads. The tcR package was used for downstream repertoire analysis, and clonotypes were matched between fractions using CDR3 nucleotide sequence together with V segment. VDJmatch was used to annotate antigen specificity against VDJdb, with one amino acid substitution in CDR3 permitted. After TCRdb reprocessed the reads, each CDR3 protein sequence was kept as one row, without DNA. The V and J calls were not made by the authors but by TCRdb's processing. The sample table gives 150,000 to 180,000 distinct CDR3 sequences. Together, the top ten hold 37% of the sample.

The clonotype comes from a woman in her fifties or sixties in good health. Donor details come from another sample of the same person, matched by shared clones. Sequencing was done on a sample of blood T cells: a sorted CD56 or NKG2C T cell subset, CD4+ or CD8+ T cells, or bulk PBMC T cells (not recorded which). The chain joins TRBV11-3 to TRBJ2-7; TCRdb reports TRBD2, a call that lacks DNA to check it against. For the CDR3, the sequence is CASSLVSGTSFYEQYF.